Presented here are 7 T cell receptor beta chains from one specimen sequenced in a study of breast tumors, draining lymph nodes, adjacent tissues. Samples came from axillary lymph nodes draining the breast cancer. Each CDR3 protein gets one entry after TCRdb re-called the multiplex PCR reads with MiXCR. Altogether roughly 130,000 distinct CDR3 sequences are present, around a third being singletons, with the ten largest covering less than 2.5%. The source material was axillary lymph node tissue. These receptor sequences come from a female donor with breast cancer. Some clones in this sample may be carry-over from other donors' samples.

This clonotype was detected ten times or more. An end of the junction differs from the germline gene, which may be a read error. The chain uses TRBV19 and TRBJ2-5; 12 nucleotides match TRBD2. This CDR3 spans 17 amino acids. CDR1 is LNHDA, CDR2 SQIVND, per germline (reference sequence). The CDR3 DNA is TGTGCCAGTAGTATGCTCGGGCCTAGCGGGGGGGAAGAGACCCAGTCCTTC. Encoded protein: CASSMLGPSGGEETQSF. Using reference TRBV19 and TRBJ2-5 for the parts outside the CDR3, the full variable domain is DGGITQSPKYLFRKEGQNVTLSCEQNLNHDAMYWYRQDPGQGLRLIYYSQIVNDFQKGDIAEGYSVSREKKESFPLTVTSAQKNPTAFYLCASSMLGPSGGEETQSFGPGTRLLVL.

The rearrangement links TRBV20-1 to TRBJ2-7; TRBD2 agrees at 7 bases. Germline trimming cut 3 bases from V and 9 bases from J; bases unmatched to any gene: 14. The CDR3 covers 14 residues. Germline CDR1 is DFQATT and CDR2 is SNEGSKA (reference sequence). The CDR3 protein is CSASRGGWADTQYV. CDR3 sequence (DNA): TGCAGTGCTAGTCGCGGGGGATGGGCAGATACGCAGTACGTC.

This clonotype was picked up many times. This chain joins TRBV10-3 and TRBJ1-2; D is ambiguous. The CDR3 length is 18 residues. Germline assignment: CDR1 ENHRY and CDR2 SYGVKD. V was pared by 5 bases and J by 1 base, with 23 bases between. The CDR3, as DNA: TGTGCCATCAGTCGGCCAAATCAACCGGTCGCGGATAACTATGGCTACACCTTC. Translation gives CAISRPNQPVADNYGYTF.

This clonotype was seen repeatedly, ten times or more. The genes are TRBV2 and TRBJ2-1, with D perhaps TRBD1 or TRBD2 (7 bases each). V lost 6 bases and J 7 bases, leaving 13 bases between the germline ends. CDR3 size: 13 residues. From germline, CDR1 is SNHLY and CDR2 FYNNEI. The CDR3 region has the DNA TGTGCCAGCAGCCACAGGGGACTAAATGAGCAGTTCTTC. As protein: CASSHRGLNEQFF.

This clonotype was seen repeatedly, ten times or more. This chain links TRBV6-6 with TRBJ1-6; the match to TRBD1 covers 8 bases. After removal of 6 bases from V and 8 bases from J, the junction contained 6 bases not matched to a gene. CDR1 is MNHNY and CDR2 is SVGAGI in the germline V gene (reference sequence). The CDR3 sequence is 14 residues long. The chain's CDR3 is CASRMTGVDSPLHF. The CDR3 DNA reads as TGTGCCAGCAGAATGACAGGGGTGGATTCACCCCTCCACTTT.

Concerning this clonotype itself: A junction end diverges from the germline sequence, so it may reflect a read error. The rearrangement uses TRBV11-3 and TRBJ2-5, with a possible D match to TRBD1 (5 bases). Germline assignment: CDR1 SGHNT and CDR2 YENEEA. The CDR3 contains 16 residues. CDR3 bases: TGTGCCAGCGGCTTAAGTCCAGGGTTTGGGCAAGAGACCCAGTACTTC. It translates to CASGLSPGFGQETQYF.

The table lists this clonotype with many counts. V gene TRBV2 combines with J gene TRBJ1-3; the match to TRBD1 covers 11 bases. The V gene end was trimmed by 4 bases and the J gene end by 0 bases; junction bases not matched to a gene: 8. This CDR3 region has 18 residues. CDR1 is SNHLY and CDR2 is FYNNEI in the germline V gene. DNA of the CDR3: TGTGCCAGCAGTGGCGTCCCCGGGACAGGGGGCTCTGGAAACACCATATATTTT. Protein: CASSGVPGTGGSGNTIYF.